The following is a TCR beta chain sequence with its context. The antigen remains unidentified. The data were taken from a study of regulatory T cells in long-lasting Graves disease. Overall study findings and caveats: Researchers examined only peripheral blood and not thyroid tissue.

This sample's time point: newly diagnosed GD, antithyroid drugs for less than 3 months. The TCR library was made from RNA extracted from PBMCs. The junction had 1 base not matched to a gene; V was cut back by 2 bases and J by 1 base. The germline gives CDR1 SGHAT, CDR2 FQNNGV. This CDR3 comprises 14 residues. The TCR beta library used iRepertoire HTBI primers with Arm-PCR amplification of CDR3. TCRdb reprocessed the multiplex PCR reads via MiXCR and lists one record per CDR3 protein. The sample yields some 240,000 distinct CDR3 sequences, approximately 18% seen once. The data were also submitted as part of a second study, on T cells in Graves' hyperthyroidism and ophthalmopathy. That work states: Stable Graves' hyperthyroidism meant no ophthalmopathy progression within 18 months. The study based diagnoses on clinical symptoms, serum thyroxine and TRAb, thyroid ultrasound and orbital computed tomography.

The sequenced sample was peripheral blood mononuclear cells (PBMCs), obtained at new diagnosis, from a patient treated with antithyroid drugs. The genes are TRBV11-2 and TRBJ2-7, with 8 bases lining up with TRBD2. This TCR was sampled from a young woman with Graves disease. The CDR3 loop is CASSLIAGSYEQYF. The DNA for the CDR3 is TGTGCCAGCAGCTTAATAGCGGGATCCTACGAGCAGTACTTC.